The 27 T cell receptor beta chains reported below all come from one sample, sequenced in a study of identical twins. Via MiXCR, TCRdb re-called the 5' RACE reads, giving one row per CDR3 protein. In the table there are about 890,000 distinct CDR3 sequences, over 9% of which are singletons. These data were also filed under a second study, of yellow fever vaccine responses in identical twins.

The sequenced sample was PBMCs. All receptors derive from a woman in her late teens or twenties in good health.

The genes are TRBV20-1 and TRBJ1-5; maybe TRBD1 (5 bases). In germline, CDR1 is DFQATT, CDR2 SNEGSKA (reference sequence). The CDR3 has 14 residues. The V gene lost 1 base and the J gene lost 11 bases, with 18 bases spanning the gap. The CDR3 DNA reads TGCAGTGCTAGAGCGGAGACAGCCAACTCGGCCCAGCATTTT. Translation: CSARAETANSAQHF.

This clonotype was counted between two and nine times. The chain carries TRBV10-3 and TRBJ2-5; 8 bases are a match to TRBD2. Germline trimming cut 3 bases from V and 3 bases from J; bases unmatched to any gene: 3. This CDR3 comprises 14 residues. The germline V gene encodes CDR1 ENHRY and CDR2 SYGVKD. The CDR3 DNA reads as TGTGCCATCAGTGATTTAGCGGGGAAAGAGACCCAGTACTTC. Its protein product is CAISDLAGKETQYF.

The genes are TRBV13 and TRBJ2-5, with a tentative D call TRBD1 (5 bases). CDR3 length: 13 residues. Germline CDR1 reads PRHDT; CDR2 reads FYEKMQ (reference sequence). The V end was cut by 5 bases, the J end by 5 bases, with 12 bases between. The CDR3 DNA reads TGTGCCAGCAGCCCGCAGGGTTGGGAGACCCAGTACTTC. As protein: CASSPQGWETQYF.

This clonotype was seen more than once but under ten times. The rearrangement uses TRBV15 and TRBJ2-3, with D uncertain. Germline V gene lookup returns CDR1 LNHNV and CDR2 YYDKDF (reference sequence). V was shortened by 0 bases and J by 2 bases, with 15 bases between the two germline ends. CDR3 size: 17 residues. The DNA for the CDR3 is TGTGCCACCAGCAGAGATCATCAAGCGCAGGACACAGATACGCAGTATTTT. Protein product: CATSRDHQAQDTDTQYF.

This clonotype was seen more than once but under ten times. CDR3 nucleotides: TGTGCCAGCAGCCAGTTCGGGAGTCGGTACGAGCAGTACTTC. This codes for CASSQFGSRYEQYF. The genes are TRBV3-1 and TRBJ2-7; tentative D call: TRBD2 (6 bases). With 3 bases removed from V and 4 bases from J, the gap between germline ends came to 13 bases. This CDR3 is built from 14 residues. Per the germline V gene, CDR1 is LGHDT and CDR2 is YNNKEL (reference sequence).

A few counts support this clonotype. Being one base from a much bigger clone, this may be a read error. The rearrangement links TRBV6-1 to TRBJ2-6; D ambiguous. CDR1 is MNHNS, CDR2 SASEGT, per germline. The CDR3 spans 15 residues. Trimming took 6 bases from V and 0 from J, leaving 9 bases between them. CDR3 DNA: TGTGCCAGCAGCTCATCCGACTCTGGGGCCAACGTCCTGACTTTC. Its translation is CASSSSDSGANVLTF.

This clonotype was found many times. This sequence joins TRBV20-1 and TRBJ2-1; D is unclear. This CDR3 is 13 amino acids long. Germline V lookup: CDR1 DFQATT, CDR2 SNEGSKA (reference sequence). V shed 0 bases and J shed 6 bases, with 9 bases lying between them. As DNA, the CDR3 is TGCAGTGCTAGAGAAGGTGGCTCCAATGAGCAGTTCTTC. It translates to CSAREGGSNEQFF.

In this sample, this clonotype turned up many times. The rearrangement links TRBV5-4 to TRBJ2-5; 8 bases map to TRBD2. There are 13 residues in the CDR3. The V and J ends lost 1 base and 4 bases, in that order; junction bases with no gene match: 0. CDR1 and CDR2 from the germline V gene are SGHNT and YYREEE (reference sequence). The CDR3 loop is CASSLREGETQYF. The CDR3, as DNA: TGTGCCAGCAGCTTGCGGGAGGGAGAGACCCAGTACTTC. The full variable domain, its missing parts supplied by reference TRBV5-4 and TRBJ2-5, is ETGVTQSPTHLIKTRGQQVTLRCSSQSGHNTVSWYQQALGQGPQFIFQYYREEENGRGNFPPRFSGLQFPNYSSELNVNALELDDSALYLCASSLREGETQYFGPGTRLLVL.

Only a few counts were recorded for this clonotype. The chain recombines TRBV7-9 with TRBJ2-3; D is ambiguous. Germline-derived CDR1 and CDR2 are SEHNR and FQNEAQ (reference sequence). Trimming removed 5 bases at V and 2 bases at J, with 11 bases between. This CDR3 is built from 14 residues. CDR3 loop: CASSLSTVTDTQYF. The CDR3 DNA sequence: TGTGCCAGCAGCCTCTCGACCGTCACAGATACGCAGTATTTT.

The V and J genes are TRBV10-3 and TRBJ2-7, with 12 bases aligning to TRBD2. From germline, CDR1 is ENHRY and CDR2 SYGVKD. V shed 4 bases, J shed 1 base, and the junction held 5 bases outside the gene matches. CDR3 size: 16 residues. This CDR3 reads CAISAQTSGGSYEQYV. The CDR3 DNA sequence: TGTGCCATCAGTGCCCAGACTAGCGGGGGTTCCTACGAGCAGTACGTC.

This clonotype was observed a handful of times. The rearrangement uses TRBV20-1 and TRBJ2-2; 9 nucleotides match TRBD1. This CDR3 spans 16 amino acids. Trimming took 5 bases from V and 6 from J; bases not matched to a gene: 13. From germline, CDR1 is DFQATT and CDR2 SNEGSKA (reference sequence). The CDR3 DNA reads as TGCAGTGCTCTTAGAGGGGGGACAGGGAAACCCGGGGAGCTGTTTTTT. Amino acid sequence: CSALRGGTGKPGELFF.

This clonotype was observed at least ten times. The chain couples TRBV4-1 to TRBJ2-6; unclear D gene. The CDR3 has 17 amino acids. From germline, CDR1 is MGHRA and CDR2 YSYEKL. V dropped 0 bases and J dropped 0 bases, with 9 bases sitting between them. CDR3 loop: CASSQEEFTSGANVLTF. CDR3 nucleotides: TGCGCCAGCAGCCAAGAGGAGTTTACCTCTGGGGCCAACGTCCTGACTTTC.

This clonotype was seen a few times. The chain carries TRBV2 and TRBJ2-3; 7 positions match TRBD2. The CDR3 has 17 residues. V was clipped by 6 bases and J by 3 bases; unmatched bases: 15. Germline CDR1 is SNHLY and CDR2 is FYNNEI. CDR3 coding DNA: TGTGCCAGCAGAGCGGGACCTATCCCCGAACAGACAGATACGCAGTATTTT. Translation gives CASRAGPIPEQTDTQYF.

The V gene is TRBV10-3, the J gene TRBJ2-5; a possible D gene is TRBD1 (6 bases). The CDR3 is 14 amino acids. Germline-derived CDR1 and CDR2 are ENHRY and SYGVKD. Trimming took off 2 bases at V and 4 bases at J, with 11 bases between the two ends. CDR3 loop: CAISEGQTLETQYF. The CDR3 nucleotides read TGTGCCATCAGTGAGGGACAGACTTTAGAGACCCAGTACTTC.

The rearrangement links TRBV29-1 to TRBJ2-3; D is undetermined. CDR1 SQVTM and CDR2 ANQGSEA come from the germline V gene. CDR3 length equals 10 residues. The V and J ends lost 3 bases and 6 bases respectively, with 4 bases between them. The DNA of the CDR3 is TGCAGCGTTGAGGGGGATACGCAGTATTTT. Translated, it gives CSVEGDTQYF.

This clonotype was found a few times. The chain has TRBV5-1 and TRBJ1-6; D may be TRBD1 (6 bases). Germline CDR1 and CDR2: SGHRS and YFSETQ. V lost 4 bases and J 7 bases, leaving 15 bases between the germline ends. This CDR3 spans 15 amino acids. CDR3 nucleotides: TGCGCCAGCAGCACATCTCAGGGGAACAATTCACCCCTCCACTTT. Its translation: CASSTSQGNNSPLHF.

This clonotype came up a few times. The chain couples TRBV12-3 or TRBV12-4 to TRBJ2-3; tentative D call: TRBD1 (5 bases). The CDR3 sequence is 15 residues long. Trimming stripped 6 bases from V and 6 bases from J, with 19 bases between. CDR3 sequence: CASSSDWGGRDTQYF. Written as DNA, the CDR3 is TGTGCCAGCAGCTCCGACTGGGGCGGTCGGGATACGCAGTATTTT.

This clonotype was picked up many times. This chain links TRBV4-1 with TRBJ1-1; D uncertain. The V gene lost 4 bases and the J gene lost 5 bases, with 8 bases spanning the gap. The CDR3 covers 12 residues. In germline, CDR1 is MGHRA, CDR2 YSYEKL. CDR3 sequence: CASSPIGTEAFF. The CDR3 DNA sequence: TGCGCCAGCAGCCCCATAGGGACTGAAGCTTTCTTT.

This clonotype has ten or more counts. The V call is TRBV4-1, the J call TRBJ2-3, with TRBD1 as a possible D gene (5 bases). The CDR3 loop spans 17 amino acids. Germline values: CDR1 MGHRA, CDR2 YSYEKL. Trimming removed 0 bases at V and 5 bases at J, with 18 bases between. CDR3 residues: CASSQDSVGRVIDTQYF. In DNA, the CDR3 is TGCGCCAGCAGCCAAGATTCCGTCGGCAGGGTAATAGATACGCAGTATTTT.

The CDR3, as DNA: TGCAGTGCTAGAACTAGCGGGAATGTAGATACGCAGTATTTT. It encodes CSARTSGNVDTQYF. This rearrangement joins TRBV20-1 to TRBJ2-3, with TRBD2 matching over 10 bases. The CDR3 is 14 residues long. J was trimmed by 5 bases and V by 2 bases; bases with no gene match: 4. From germline, CDR1 is DFQATT and CDR2 SNEGSKA (reference sequence).

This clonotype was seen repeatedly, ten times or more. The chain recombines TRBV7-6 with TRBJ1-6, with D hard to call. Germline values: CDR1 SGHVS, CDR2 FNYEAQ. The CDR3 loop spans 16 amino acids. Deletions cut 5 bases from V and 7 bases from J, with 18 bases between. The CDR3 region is CASSNGLGLMNSPLHF. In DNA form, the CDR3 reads TGTGCCAGCAGCAACGGACTAGGTCTAATGAATTCACCCCTCCACTTT.

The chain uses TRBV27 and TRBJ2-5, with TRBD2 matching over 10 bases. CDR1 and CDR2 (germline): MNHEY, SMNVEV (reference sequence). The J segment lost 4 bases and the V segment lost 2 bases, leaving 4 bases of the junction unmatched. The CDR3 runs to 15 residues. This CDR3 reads CASSLLAGEVETQYF. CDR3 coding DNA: TGTGCCAGCAGTTTACTAGCGGGAGAGGTAGAGACCCAGTACTTC.

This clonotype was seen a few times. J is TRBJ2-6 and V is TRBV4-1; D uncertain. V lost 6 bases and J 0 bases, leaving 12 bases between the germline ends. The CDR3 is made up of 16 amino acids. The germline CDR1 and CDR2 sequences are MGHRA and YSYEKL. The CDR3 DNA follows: TGCGCCAGCAGGGACCCTCTCTACTCTGGGGCCAACGTCCTGACTTTC. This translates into CASRDPLYSGANVLTF.

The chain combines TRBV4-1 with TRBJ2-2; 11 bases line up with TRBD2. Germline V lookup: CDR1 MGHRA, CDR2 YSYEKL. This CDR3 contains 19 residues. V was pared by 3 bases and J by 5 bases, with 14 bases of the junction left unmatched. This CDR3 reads CASSQYLSGGASRTGELFF. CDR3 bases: TGCGCCAGCAGCCAGTACCTTAGCGGGGGGGCTAGCCGGACCGGGGAGCTGTTTTTT.

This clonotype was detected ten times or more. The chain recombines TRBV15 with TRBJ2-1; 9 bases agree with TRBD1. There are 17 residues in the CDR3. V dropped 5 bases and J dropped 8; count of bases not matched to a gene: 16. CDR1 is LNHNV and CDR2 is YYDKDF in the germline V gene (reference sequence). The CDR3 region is CATSEGTGRDVLDEQFF. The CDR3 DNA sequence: TGTGCCACCAGCGAAGGGACAGGGCGGGACGTGTTGGATGAGCAGTTCTTC.

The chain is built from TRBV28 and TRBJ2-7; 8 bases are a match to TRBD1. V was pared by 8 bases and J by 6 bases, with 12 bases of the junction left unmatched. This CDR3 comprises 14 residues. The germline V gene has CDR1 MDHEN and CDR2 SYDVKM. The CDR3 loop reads CASAGGVFFTEQYV. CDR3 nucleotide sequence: TGTGCCAGCGCAGGGGGCGTTTTCTTCACCGAGCAGTACGTC.

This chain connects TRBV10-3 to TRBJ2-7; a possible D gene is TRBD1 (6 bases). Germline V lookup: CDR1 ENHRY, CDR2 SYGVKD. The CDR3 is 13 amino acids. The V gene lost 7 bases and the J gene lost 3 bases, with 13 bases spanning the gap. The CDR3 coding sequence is TGTGCCATCAATTCGGACAGAAACTACGAGCAGTACTTC. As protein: CAINSDRNYEQYF.